The clone carrying this T cell receptor beta chain was found many times. Its antigen is undetermined. The data originate from a study of molecular identifiers for immune sequencing clone quantification. CDR3 length: 16 residues. Germline V gene lookup returns CDR1 SNHLY and CDR2 FYNNEI. V lost 8 bases and J lost 4, with 24 bases in between. Preparation of the bulk TCR libraries relied on previously described methods and listed TCR primers. One entry per CDR3 protein results from TCRdb running MiXCR on the PCR reads. The table lists over 550,000 distinct CDR3 sequences, 25% of them singletons. Study results and caveats: Over 99% of effector molecules, but under 1% in naive cells, were held by clones with more than 20 RNA copies. Barcode collisions between identical TCR molecules could shrink estimates of highly expanded clone sizes.

Between about 18,000 and 1,000,000 sorted cells, with 10%, 30% or 50% RNA, yielded naive CD8 libraries. This chain joins TRBV2 and TRBJ2-7; D uncertain. The sequencing sample was made of naive CD8+ T cells from blood, with Jurkat cell RNA spiked in. Documented subset: FACS-sorted CD8+CD4-CCR7+CD45RA+ naive T cells. The receptor was isolated from a human donor in good health. Some libraries in this study had Jurkat cell RNA spiked in. In nucleotides, the CDR3 is TGTGCCAGCCTAGTGTGGCAAGGCCCTTCCGGGTACGAGCAGTACTTC. Protein product: CASLVWQGPSGYEQYF.